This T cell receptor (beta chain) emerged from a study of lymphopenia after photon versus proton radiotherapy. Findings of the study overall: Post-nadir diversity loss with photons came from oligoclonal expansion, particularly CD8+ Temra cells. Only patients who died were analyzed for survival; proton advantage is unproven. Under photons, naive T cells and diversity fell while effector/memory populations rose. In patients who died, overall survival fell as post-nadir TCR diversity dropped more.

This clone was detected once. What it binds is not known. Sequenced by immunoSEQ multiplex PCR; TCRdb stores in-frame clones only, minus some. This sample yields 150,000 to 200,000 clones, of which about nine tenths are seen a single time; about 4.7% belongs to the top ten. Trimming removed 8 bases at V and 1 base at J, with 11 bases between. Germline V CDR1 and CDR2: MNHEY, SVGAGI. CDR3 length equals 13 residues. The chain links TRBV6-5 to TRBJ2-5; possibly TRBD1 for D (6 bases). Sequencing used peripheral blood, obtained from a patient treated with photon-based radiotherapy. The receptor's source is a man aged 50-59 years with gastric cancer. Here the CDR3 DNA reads TGTGCCAGCCAACGGACAGCCCAAGAGACCCAGTACTTC. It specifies CASQRTAQETQYF.